This entry is about one T cell receptor (beta chain). The germline V gene encodes CDR1 LNHNV and CDR2 YYDKDF (reference sequence). This CDR3 comprises 16 residues. V shed 1 base and J 2 bases; nucleotides not matched to a gene: 5. This sample is drawn from a study of blood T cell repertoires in COVID-19. Assay used: immunoSEQ multiplex PCR; TCRdb lists only in-frame clones, some missing. The data contain roughly 130,000 clones, 84% of them singletons. The receptor was isolated from a woman in her sixties with acute or convalescent COVID-19. Sequencing input: peripheral blood. J is TRBJ1-2 and V is TRBV15; TRBD1 agrees at 9 bases. The CDR3 DNA reads TGTGCCACCAGCAGAGGAGGGACAGGGAGGAACTATGGCTACACCTTC. Translating gives CATSRGGTGRNYGYTF. The variable domain in full, completed from reference TRBV15 and TRBJ1-2, reads DAMVIQNPRYQVTQFGKPVTLSCSQTLNHNVMYWYQQKSSQAPKLLFHYYDKDFNNEADTPDNFQSRRPNTSFCFLDIRSPGLGDTAMYLCATSRGGTGRNYGYTFGSGTRLTVV.